The rows below give T cell receptor beta chains drawn from one sample of a study of identical twins. TCRdb redid the calling of the 5' RACE reads with MiXCR, one entry per CDR3 protein. The sample lists roughly 240,000 distinct CDR3 sequences; roughly 7% were seen once. The same sample was also used in a study of yellow fever vaccine responses in identical twins.

Sequenced material: memory (CD45RO+) T cells sorted from blood. The receptors stem from a woman aged 18-35 years in good health. The CDR3 runs from the conserved cysteine through the conserved F or W. The D gene is left open where the match is weak. The size entry is marked missing in some rows and otherwise reads once, few, many or a size class.

d_call j_call clone_size v_call cdr3_aa cdr3_nt
. TRBJ1-2 . TRBV5-6 CASGQDQGGYTF TGTGCCAGCGGTCAGGATCAGGGTGGCTACACCTTC
. TRBJ2-2 few TRBV19 CASSIIEGHTGELFF TGTGCCAGTAGTATCATCGAGGGGCACACCGGGGAGCTGTTTTTT
. TRBJ1-1 many TRBV12-3/TRBV12-4 CASSLAGVVFF TGTGCCAGCAGTTTAGCAGGGGTAGTTTTCTTT
. TRBJ1-5 few TRBV28 CASSFGVGQPQHF TGTGCCAGCAGTTTTGGGGTTGGACAGCCCCAGCATTTT
TRBD2 TRBJ2-1 . TRBV14 CASSQVLPIAGGGQFF TGTGCCAGCAGCCAAGTTCTACCAATAGCGGGAGGGGGTCAGTTCTTC
TRBD1 TRBJ1-2 few TRBV5-1 CASSPDRPENDRNYGYTF TGCGCCAGCAGCCCGGACAGGCCGGAGAACGACCGTAACTATGGCTACACCTTC
. TRBJ2-1 many TRBV21-1 CASSKGGLAGGNEQFF TGTGCCAGCAGCAAAGGGGGACTAGCGGGAGGCAATGAGCAGTTCTTC
. TRBJ1-2 . TRBV5-5 CVSSPDSGGYGYTF TGTGTCAGCAGCCCCGACTCAGGAGGCTATGGCTACACCTTC
. TRBJ2-7 many TRBV4-1 CASSQRGPFFYEQYF TGCGCCAGCAGCCAACGTGGCCCGTTCTTCTACGAGCAGTACTTC
TRBD1 TRBJ2-2 . TRBV27 CASKMDRVGTGELFF TGTGCCAGCAAAATGGACAGGGTGGGCACCGGGGAGCTGTTTTTT